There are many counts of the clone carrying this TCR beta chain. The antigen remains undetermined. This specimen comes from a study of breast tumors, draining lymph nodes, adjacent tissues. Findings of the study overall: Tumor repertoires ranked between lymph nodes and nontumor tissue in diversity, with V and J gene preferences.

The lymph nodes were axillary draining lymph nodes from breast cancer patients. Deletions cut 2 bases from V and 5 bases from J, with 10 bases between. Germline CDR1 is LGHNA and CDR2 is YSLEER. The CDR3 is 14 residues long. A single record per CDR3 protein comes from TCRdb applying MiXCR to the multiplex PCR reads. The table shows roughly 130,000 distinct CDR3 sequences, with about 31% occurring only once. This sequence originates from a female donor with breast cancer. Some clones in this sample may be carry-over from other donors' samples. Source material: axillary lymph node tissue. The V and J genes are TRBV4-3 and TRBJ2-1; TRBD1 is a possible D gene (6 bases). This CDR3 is CASSQYRDNNEQFF. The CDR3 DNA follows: TGCGCCAGCAGCCAATACCGGGACAACAATGAGCAGTTCTTC.